This T cell receptor (beta chain) was found in a study of radiotherapy plus CTLA-4 blockade in lung cancer. TCRdb's table, derived via immunoSEQ multiplex PCR, lists solely in-frame clones and lacks some. Seen here are fewer than 75,000 clones, 87% observed once, and the top ten hold roughly two fifths. Source: peripheral blood, taken from a patient treated with radiotherapy plus ipilimumab. This TCR was sampled from a human donor with non-small cell lung cancer that progressed on radiotherapy plus ipilimumab.

In nucleotides, the CDR3 is TGTGCCAGCAGCGGGCAGAATCAAGAGACCCAGTACTTC. The encoded protein is CASSGQNQETQYF. The rearrangement links TRBV2 to TRBJ2-5; D is unresolved. This CDR3 is 13 amino acids long. Trimming cost V 6 bases and J 2 bases, with 10 bases left between them. CDR1 is SNHLY and CDR2 is FYNNEI in the germline V gene.